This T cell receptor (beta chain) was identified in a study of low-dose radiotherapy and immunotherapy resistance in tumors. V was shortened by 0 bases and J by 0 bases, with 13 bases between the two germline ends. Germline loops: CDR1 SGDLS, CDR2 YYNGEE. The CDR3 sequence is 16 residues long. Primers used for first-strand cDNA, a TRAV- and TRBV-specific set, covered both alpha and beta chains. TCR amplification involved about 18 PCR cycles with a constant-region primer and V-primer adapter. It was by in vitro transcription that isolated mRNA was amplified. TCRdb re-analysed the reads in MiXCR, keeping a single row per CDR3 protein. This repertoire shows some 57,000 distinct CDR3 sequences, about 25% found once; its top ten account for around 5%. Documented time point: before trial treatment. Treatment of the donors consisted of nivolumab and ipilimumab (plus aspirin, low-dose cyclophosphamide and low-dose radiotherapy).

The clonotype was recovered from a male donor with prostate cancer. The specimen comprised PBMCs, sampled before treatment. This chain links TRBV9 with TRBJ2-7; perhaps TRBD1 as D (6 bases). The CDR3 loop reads CASSVGGTGSSYEQYF. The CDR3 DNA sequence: TGTGCCAGCAGCGTAGGTGGTACAGGGAGCTCCTACGAGCAGTACTTC.